These T cell receptor beta chains were read from a single sample in a study of T-cell memory formation after mild COVID-19. TCRdb used MiXCR to reprocess the 5' RACE reads, holding one entry per CDR3 protein. The data hold about 400,000 distinct CDR3 sequences, with roughly 18% observed a single time. The sequencing input was PBMCs or a T cell subset sorted from them (not recorded which). These TCRs come from a man younger than 30 who had mild COVID-19 (a few samples of this study predate the infection). Cell type and time point are not known. The CDR3 runs from the conserved cysteine through the conserved F or W. D genes are given only for firm matches. Not every row has a clone size; where given, it reads once, few, many or a size class.

V gene	J gene	clone size	CDR3 length	D gene	CDR3 protein	CDR3 DNA
TRBV7-2	TRBJ1-2	-	15	-	CASSSFQGRGDGYTF	TGTGCCAGCAGCTCGTTTCAGGGGCGAGGAGATGGCTACACCTTC
TRBV20-1	TRBJ2-7	-	13	-	CSATSGTVTEQYF	TGCAGTGCCACCTCCGGGACCGTTACCGAGCAGTACTTC
TRBV5-1	TRBJ2-1	few	16	TRBD2	CASSLQTSGVYNEQFF	TGCGCCAGCAGCCTCCAAACTAGCGGGGTCTACAATGAGCAGTTCTTC
TRBV13	TRBJ2-7	-	15	TRBD2	CASSFPGTSGYEQYF	TGTGCCAGCAGCTTCCCCGGGACTAGCGGGTACGAGCAGTACTTC
TRBV7-2	TRBJ1-6	-	14	-	CASSLSLWLSPLHF	TGTGCCAGCAGCCTAAGTCTGTGGTTGTCACCCCTCCACTTT
TRBV7-9	TRBJ2-2	-	14	-	CASSFRAWREELFF	TGTGCCAGCAGTTTTCGTGCGTGGCGGGAGGAGCTGTTTTTT
TRBV6-1	TRBJ2-1	few	15	TRBD2	CASSWGGTGGGEQFF	TGTGCCAGCTCCTGGGGGGGGACCGGTGGAGGGGAGCAGTTCTTC
TRBV4-1	TRBJ2-1	few	15	TRBD2	CASSQDRWEGNEQFF	TGCGCCAGCAGCCAAGATCGTTGGGAGGGCAATGAGCAGTTCTTC
TRBV27	TRBJ2-3	few	16	TRBD2	CASSLSPLAVVDTQYF	TGTGCCAGCAGTTTATCGCCTCTAGCGGTTGTAGATACGCAGTATTTT
TRBV7-9	TRBJ1-4	few	13	-	CASSLVLNEKLFF	TGTGCCAGCAGCTTAGTACTTAATGAAAAACTGTTTTTT
TRBV7-9	TRBJ2-5	-	14	-	CASSLGDLQETQYF	TGTGCCAGCAGCTTAGGTGATCTCCAAGAGACCCAGTACTTC
TRBV12-3/TRBV12-4	TRBJ2-7	few	14	-	CASSPVITPYEQYF	TGTGCCAGCAGCCCAGTTATTACTCCCTACGAGCAGTACTTC
TRBV5-1	TRBJ2-5	-	14	-	CASSPGSGQETQYF	TGCGCCAGCAGCCCGGGCTCGGGCCAAGAGACCCAGTACTTC
TRBV28	TRBJ2-7	many	15	TRBD2	CASLEAGGRPTEQYF	TGTGCCAGCCTCGAAGCGGGGGGACGGCCTACGGAGCAGTACTTC
TRBV5-6	TRBJ2-3	few	14	-	CASSFELRVDTQYF	TGTGCCAGCAGCTTCGAATTAAGGGTAGATACGCAGTATTTT
TRBV7-9	TRBJ1-2	few	15	-	CASSLILSKNYGYTF	TGTGCCAGCAGCTTAATTTTGTCGAAAAACTATGGCTACACCTTC
TRBV12-3/TRBV12-4	TRBJ2-4	few	15	-	CASSFIGESKNIQYF	TGTGCCAGCAGTTTTATCGGGGAATCCAAAAACATTCAGTACTTC